This T cell receptor (beta chain) came from a study of blood T cell repertoires in COVID-19. Assay: immunoSEQ multiplex PCR; the TCRdb copy retains only in-frame clones and omits some. The sample consists of approximately 320,000 clones, about nine tenths of them appearing once. Either two negative PCRs, clearance, or symptom resolution qualified Cohort 3 donors as recovered. The CDR3 has 16 amino acids. The V segment lost 1 base and the J segment 5 bases; nucleotides outside the gene matches: 5. Germline lookup yields CDR1 SGHVS and CDR2 FNYEAQ. The gene calls are TRBV7-6 and TRBJ2-2; 9 nucleotides align to TRBD2. The specimen was PBMCs or T cells enriched from blood (not recorded which). The source of this sequence is a man in his 60s who had recovered from COVID-19. The CDR3 here is CASSLGPSGVTGELFF. The CDR3, as DNA: TGTGCCAGCAGCTTAGGCCCTAGCGGGGTAACCGGGGAGCTGTTTTTT.